What follows describes a single T cell receptor (beta chain). This sample stems from a study of T cell changes during pregnancy in multiple sclerosis. This CDR3 contains 17 residues. Trimming removed 3 bases at V and 5 bases at J, with 17 bases between. Germline lookup yields CDR1 SGHVS and CDR2 FQNEAQ. Only in-frame clones appear in the TCRdb table, and some are missing; sequencing was by immunoSEQ multiplex PCR. The sample has approximately 84,000 clones; 94% are singletons. V is TRBV7-8 and J is TRBJ1-6; D possibly corresponds to TRBD1 (6 bases). This clonotype was obtained from a female donor in good health, enrolled as a control in a pregnancy study. The sample here was peripheral blood, taken in the second trimester of pregnancy. The CDR3 region is CASSLTLGQSDNSPLHF. CDR3 DNA sequence: TGTGCCAGCAGCTTGACTCTCGGACAGTCAGATAATTCACCCCTCCACTTT.